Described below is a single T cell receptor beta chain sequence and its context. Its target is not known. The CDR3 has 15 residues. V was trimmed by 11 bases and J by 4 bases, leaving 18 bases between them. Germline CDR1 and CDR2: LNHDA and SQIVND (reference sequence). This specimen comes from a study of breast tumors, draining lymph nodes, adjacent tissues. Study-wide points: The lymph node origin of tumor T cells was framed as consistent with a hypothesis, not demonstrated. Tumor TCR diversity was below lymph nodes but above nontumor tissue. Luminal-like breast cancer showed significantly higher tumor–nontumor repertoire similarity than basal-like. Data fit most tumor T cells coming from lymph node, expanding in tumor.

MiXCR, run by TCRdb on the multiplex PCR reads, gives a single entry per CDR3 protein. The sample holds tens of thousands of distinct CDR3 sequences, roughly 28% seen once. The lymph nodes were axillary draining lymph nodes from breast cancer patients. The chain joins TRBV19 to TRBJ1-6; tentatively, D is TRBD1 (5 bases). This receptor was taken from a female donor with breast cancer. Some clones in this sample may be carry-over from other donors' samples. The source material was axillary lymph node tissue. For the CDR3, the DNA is TGTGCCCGTGGGACCAGGGCCGAGTATAATTCACCCCTCCACTTT. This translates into CARGTRAEYNSPLHF.